This TCR beta chain appears in the sequencing data of a study of T cells in Graves' hyperthyroidism and ophthalmopathy. Notes on the study in general: The blood repertoire included most of the expanded thyroid clonotypes above 0.001.

CDR3 size: 17 residues. Germline trimming cut 1 base from V and 4 bases from J; bases unmatched to any gene: 10. Germline V gene sequence: CDR1 LGHNA, CDR2 YNFKEQ. Amplified TCR beta CDR3 regions came from RNA transcripts. A first-round RT-PCR of the TCR CDR3 used the HTBI primer set. In TCRdb, the multiplex PCR reads were re-called with MiXCR into one record per CDR3 protein. The table lists around 280,000 distinct CDR3 sequences, roughly 15% of them singletons. This clonotype was seen ten or more times. Its antigen is unknown. The sample consisted of blood. The origin of this receptor is a woman aged 25 to 45 with Graves' hyperthyroidism that later progressed to Graves' ophthalmopathy. V is TRBV4-2 and J is TRBJ2-3; 8 bases match TRBD2. CDR3 sequence (DNA): TGTGCCAGCAGCCAAGTGGTGGTGGGACTAGGTGCAGATACGCAGTATTTT. This sequence encodes CASSQVVVGLGADTQYF.